A selection of T cell receptor beta chains follows, all from one sample in a study of OX40 agonist ivuxolimab in advanced cancers. Sequencing used immunoSEQ multiplex PCR; TCRdb keeps in-frame clones, though not all of them. This table has tens of thousands of clones, around four fifths appearing once. This specimen was CD4+ or CD8+ T cells sorted from blood, taken in a trial of the OX40 agonist ivuxolimab. These receptors were taken from an adult with an advanced solid tumor such as melanoma, head and neck, liver or kidney cancer. The CDR3 runs from the conserved cysteine through the conserved F or W. A D gene is named only where the DNA matches it firmly. Expanded clones get a size class; other rows say once, few or many, or leave the size out.

>16|TRBJ2-2|NA|TRBV4-1|few
TGCGCCAGCAGCCAACGAACGACCTCGTCCACCGGGGAGCTGTTTTTT
CASSQRTTSSTGELFF
>13|TRBJ1-1|NA|TRBV5-5|NA
TGTGCCAGCAGATCCCCCGTTAACACTGAAGCTTTCTTT
CASRSPVNTEAFF
>13|TRBJ1-2|NA|TRBV6-6|NA
TGTGCCAGCAGCACCAAGGGGTGGGATGGCTACACCTTC
CASSTKGWDGYTF
>12|TRBJ1-5|NA|TRBV7-2|NA
TGTGCCAGCAGCTTAGCAGGACAGCCCCAGCATTTT
CASSLAGQPQHF
>15|TRBJ2-7|TRBD2|TRBV10-1|NA
TGCGCCACCTCCGCGGGGGAGGGGAACTCCTACGAGCAGTACTTC
CATSAGEGNSYEQYF
>19|TRBJ2-1|NA|TRBV19|NA
TGTGCCAGTAGTATTTCAACCATTGGCGGGCACCCTGACTACAATGAGCAGTTCTTC
CASSISTIGGHPDYNEQFF
>14|TRBJ1-5|TRBD1|TRBV6-1|NA
TGTGCCAGCAGACAGGGGGGGAGCAATCAGCCCCAGCATTTT
CASRQGGSNQPQHF
>14|TRBJ1-4|NA|TRBV30|once
TGTGCCTGTCCCCAAGGGGGAGGAAATGAAAAACTGTTTTTT
CACPQGGGNEKLFF
>13|TRBJ1-2|NA|TRBV29-1|NA
TGCATCACGAAGCGGGCAGGGAACTATGGCTACACCTTC
CITKRAGNYGYTF
>16|TRBJ2-7|TRBD2|TRBV19|NA
TGTGCCAGTAGTATTTACCGGACTAGCGGGAGGGGCGAGCAGTACTTC
CASSIYRTSGRGEQYF
>14|TRBJ2-1|NA|TRBV4-1|NA
TGCGCCAGCAGCCCTTCGAGCCCGGGGAATGAGCAGTTCTTC
CASSPSSPGNEQFF
>16|TRBJ1-5|NA|TRBV5-6|NA
TGTGCCAGCAGCTCTTGGCGGTTCGTCCTAAATCAGCCCCAGCATTTT
CASSSWRFVLNQPQHF
>15|TRBJ1-1|NA|TRBV28|NA
TGTGCCAGCAGTTTCTCAGGGTCAAGGGACACTGAAGCTTTCTTT
CASSFSGSRDTEAFF
>16|TRBJ1-5|NA|TRBV19|NA
TGTGCCAGTAGTGGCGGGGACGGGTATAGCAATCAGCCCCAGCATTTT
CASSGGDGYSNQPQHF
>13|TRBJ2-3|NA|TRBV2|once
TGTGCCAGCAGTCCGGGGATCACAGATACGCAGTATTTT
CASSPGITDTQYF
>15|TRBJ1-5|NA|TRBV28|NA
TGTGCCAGCAGTTCACCAGATCATAGCAATCAGCCCCAGCATTTT
CASSSPDHSNQPQHF
>14|TRBJ2-5|NA|TRBV28|NA
TGTGCCAGCAGCTACTCGTGGGGCGGCGAGACCCAGTACTTC
CASSYSWGGETQYF
>13|TRBJ2-1|NA|TRBV5-4|NA
TGTGCCAGCAGCTTGGACGGCCTCAATGAGCAGTTCTTC
CASSLDGLNEQFF
>15|TRBJ2-1|NA|TRBV21-1|NA
TGTGCCAGCAGCCATGGACTAGCGGGAGGCAATGAGCAGTTCTTC
CASSHGLAGGNEQFF
>13|TRBJ2-1|NA|TRBV28|NA
TGTGCCAGCAGTTTATTTCCCTACAATGAGCAGTTCTTC
CASSLFPYNEQFF
>14|TRBJ1-2|NA|TRBV11-2|NA
TGTGCCAGCAGACCCTCAGGGGAACGTGGTGGCTACACCTTC
CASRPSGERGGYTF
>15|TRBJ1-6|NA|TRBV30|NA
TGTGCCTGGAGTGTACGGGGCCAGTATAATTCACCCCTCCACTTT
CAWSVRGQYNSPLHF